This T cell receptor beta chain comes out of a study of T cell responses to AZD1222 COVID-19 vaccine. The germline V gene has CDR1 LGHDT and CDR2 YNNKEL (reference sequence). V shed 4 bases and J shed 6 bases, with 7 bases lying between them. The CDR3 loop spans 12 amino acids. Produced via immunoSEQ multiplex PCR; TCRdb's table is partial and in-frame only. The sample contains around 110,000 clones, roughly 87% of which appear only once. Sample: peripheral blood, taken 28 days after the second AZD1222 dose. This TCR came from an adult who received the AZD1222 COVID-19 vaccine. The chain has TRBV3-1 (or the pseudogene TRBV3-2) and TRBJ2-1, with D unresolved. CDR3: CASSLTANEQFF. CDR3 coding DNA: TGTGCCAGCAGCCTGACCGCCAATGAGCAGTTCTTC.